Only a few counts were recorded for the clone carrying this T cell receptor (beta chain). Its matching antigen is unknown. This sample is drawn from a study of beta chain features in type 1 diabetes. On the study more broadly: Across every sample, around 110,000,000 sorted cells were examined in total. The study's findings and limits: Shorter TCRB CDR3s, moderately but significantly so, marked every one of the four CD4+ subsets in Type 1 diabetes patients. VDJ junctions sequenced from type 1 diabetes patients showed fewer insertions and more deletions.

There are 16 residues in the CDR3. V was pared by 6 bases and J by 0 bases, with 17 bases between. Germline V lookup: CDR1 MGHRA, CDR2 YSYEKL. Reverse transcribing all isolated RNA meant expressed TCRB transcripts were sequenced. Clones were sequenced by immunoSEQ multiplex PCR, and TCRdb holds only the in-frame ones, with some missing. The table includes around 150,000 clones, around 10% detected once. It was via CD45RO/CCR7/CD25/CD127/CD95/CD27 that CD4+ naive, central memory, regulatory and stem cell-like memory cells were sorted. The sequence derives from a young man with type 1 diabetes. This chain joins TRBV4-1 and TRBJ1-2, with no clear D. Sample: central memory CD4+ T cells from blood. The DNA of the CDR3 is TGCGCCAGCAGACCGACTTTTGTATCATCTAACTATGGCTACACCTTC. It is translated as CASRPTFVSSNYGYTF.